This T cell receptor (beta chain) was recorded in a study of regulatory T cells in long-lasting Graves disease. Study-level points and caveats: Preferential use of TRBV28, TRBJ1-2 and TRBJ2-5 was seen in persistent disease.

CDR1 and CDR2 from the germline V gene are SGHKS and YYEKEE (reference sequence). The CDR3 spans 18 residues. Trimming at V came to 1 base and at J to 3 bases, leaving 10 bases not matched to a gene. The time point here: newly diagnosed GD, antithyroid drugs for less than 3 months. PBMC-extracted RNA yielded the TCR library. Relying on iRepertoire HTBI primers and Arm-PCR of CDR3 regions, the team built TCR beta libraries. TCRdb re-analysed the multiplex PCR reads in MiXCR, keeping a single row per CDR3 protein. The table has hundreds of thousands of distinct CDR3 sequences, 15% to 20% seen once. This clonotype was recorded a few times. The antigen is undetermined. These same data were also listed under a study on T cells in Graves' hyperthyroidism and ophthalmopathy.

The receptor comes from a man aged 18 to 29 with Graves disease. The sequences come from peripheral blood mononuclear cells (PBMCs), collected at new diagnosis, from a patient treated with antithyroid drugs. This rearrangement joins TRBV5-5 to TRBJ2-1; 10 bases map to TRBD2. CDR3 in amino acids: CASSLRVASGSRYNEQFF. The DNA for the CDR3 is TGTGCCAGCAGCTTGCGGGTGGCTAGCGGGAGCCGCTACAATGAGCAGTTCTTC.